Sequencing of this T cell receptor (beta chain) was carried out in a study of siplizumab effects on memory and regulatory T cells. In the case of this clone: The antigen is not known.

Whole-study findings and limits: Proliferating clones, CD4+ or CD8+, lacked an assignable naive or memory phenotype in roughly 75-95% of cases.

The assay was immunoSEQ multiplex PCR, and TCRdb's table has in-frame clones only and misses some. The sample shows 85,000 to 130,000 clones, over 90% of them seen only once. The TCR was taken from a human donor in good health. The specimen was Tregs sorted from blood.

This chain's CDR3 is CASSLRGADKFF. As DNA, the CDR3 is TGTGCCAGCAGCTTGCGGGGGGCCGATAAGTTCTTC. The gene calls are TRBV7-9 and TRBJ2-1, with 8 positions matching TRBD2. This CDR3 spans 12 amino acids. With V trimmed by 3 bases and J by 14 bases, 6 bases remained unmatched. Germline-derived CDR1 and CDR2 are SEHNR and FQNEAQ (reference sequence).